One sample yielded the 25 T cell receptor beta chains listed below, sequenced in a study of T cells in Graves' hyperthyroidism and ophthalmopathy. Amplification of TCR beta CDR3 regions was performed using RNA transcripts as template. The HTBI primer set was used in a first-round RT-PCR of the TCR CDR3. TCRdb re-derived calls from the multiplex PCR reads in MiXCR, one entry per CDR3 protein. The sample holds some 140,000 distinct CDR3 sequences, approximately 24% seen once. Specimen: blood. These receptors came from a woman aged 45-60 years with Graves' hyperthyroidism that later progressed to Graves' ophthalmopathy.

This chain connects TRBV28 to TRBJ1-5, with 7 bases lining up with TRBD1. V lost 7 bases to trimming and J lost 2 bases; unmatched junction nucleotides: 8. This CDR3 contains 15 residues. The germline gives CDR1 MDHEN, CDR2 SYDVKM. The CDR3 DNA follows: TGTGCCAGCACCCGAACAGGGGTTCGCAATCAGCCCCAGCATTTT. Translating gives CASTRTGVRNQPQHF.

This clonotype was counted at least ten times. The J gene is TRBJ2-3, the V gene TRBV7-3; TRBD2 is a possible D gene (6 bases). This CDR3 has 15 residues. The V gene's germline CDR1 is SGHTA and CDR2 FQGTGA. V lost 0 bases and J lost 5, with 12 bases in between. The DNA for the CDR3 is TGTGCCAGCAGCTTAACAATGGACTACAGAGATACGCAGTATTTT. This translates into CASSLTMDYRDTQYF.

The V call is TRBV10-3, the J call TRBJ2-5; D may be TRBD1 or TRBD2 (5 bases each). CDR3 size: 15 residues. Germline loops: CDR1 ENHRY, CDR2 SYGVKD. V was shortened by 0 bases and J by 4 bases, with 12 bases between the two germline ends. For the CDR3, the DNA is TGTGCCATCAGTGAGTCGACGGGGCAAGGAGAGACCCAGTACTTC. Translation: CAISESTGQGETQYF.

This clonotype has ten or more counts. V is TRBV5-6 and J is TRBJ1-5; D call uncertain. This CDR3 is 16 amino acids long. The V end lost 3 bases, the J end lost 0 bases, and 13 bases lay between the germline ends. The germline CDR1 and CDR2 sequences are SGHDT and YYEEEE. The DNA of the CDR3 is TGTGCCAGCAGCTCATACCGCAGCTATAGCAATCAGCCCCAGCATTTT. Protein product: CASSSYRSYSNQPQHF.

This clonotype was observed at least ten times. The chain uses TRBV5-5 and TRBJ1-1; D unclear. The CDR3 consists of 12 residues. Germline V gene data show CDR1 as SGHKS and CDR2 as YYEKEE (reference sequence). The germline V and J ends were trimmed by 4 bases and 4 bases, with 8 bases remaining between them. CDR3 nucleotide sequence: TGTGCCAGCAGCGCCGCCTCCACTGAAGCTTTCTTT. Translation: CASSAASTEAFF.

In its sample, this clonotype was seen many times. The rearrangement joins TRBV20-1 to TRBJ2-3; D remains unclear. V was trimmed by 1 base and J by 1 base, leaving 3 bases between them. Germline V CDR1 and CDR2: DFQATT, SNEGSKA (reference sequence). The CDR3 runs to 12 residues. CDR3 loop: CSARVGTDTQYF. CDR3 nucleotides: TGCAGTGCTAGAGTAGGCACAGATACGCAGTATTTT.

For this clonotype: It is unclear where the CDR3 begins or ends on the DNA, so no DNA is shown, and the CDR3 is as TCRdb lists it. This CDR3 is CASSLGGVEQFFGPGSNQPQHF. V is TRBV11-2 and J is TRBJ1-5; TRBD1, the D gene given by the table, was not confirmed from the DNA. The CDR3 totals 22 residues, both ends included. CDR1 is SGHAT, CDR2 FQNNGV, per germline.

The table lists this clonotype with a few counts. The chain couples TRBV27 to TRBJ2-1; 8 positions match TRBD2. V lost 7 bases, J lost 5 bases, and 4 bases stayed unmatched. Germline CDR1 MNHEY, CDR2 SMNVEV (reference sequence). CDR3 length: 13 amino acids. CDR3 DNA sequence: TGTGCCAGCACTACTAGCGGCCACAATGAGCAGTTCTTC. As protein: CASTTSGHNEQFF.

The chain links TRBV30 to TRBJ2-1; TRBD1 agrees at 9 bases. This CDR3 is built from 17 residues. Germline loops: CDR1 GTSNPN, CDR2 SVGIG (reference sequence). Trimming cost V 3 bases and J 3 bases; bases outside gene matches: 12. CDR3 loop: CAWRGTGLNGDYNEQFF. CDR3 coding DNA: TGTGCCTGGAGGGGGACAGGGCTAAATGGCGACTACAATGAGCAGTTCTTC.

This clonotype was seen many times. V usage is TRBV18 and J usage is TRBJ2-5; D is uncertain. Trimming removed 5 bases at V and 1 base at J, with 8 bases between. Germline V gene lookup returns CDR1 KGHSH and CDR2 LQKENI. The CDR3 contains 13 residues. The CDR3 is CASSVQLQETQYF. The DNA of the CDR3 is TGTGCCAGCTCAGTACAGCTCCAAGAGACCCAGTACTTC.

This chain uses TRBV19 with TRBJ1-1; D uncertain. The germline V gene has CDR1 LNHDA and CDR2 SQIVND (reference sequence). This CDR3 has 13 residues. Trimming shortened V by 5 bases and J by 0 bases, and 7 bases separated the two germline ends. The CDR3 here is CASSPTLNTEAFF. CDR3 in DNA: TGTGCCAGTAGTCCTACACTGAACACTGAAGCTTTCTTT.

The chain uses TRBV28 and TRBJ2-5, with D perhaps matching TRBD1 (7 bases). Germline loops: CDR1 MDHEN, CDR2 SYDVKM. V lost 3 bases and J 5 bases, leaving 19 bases between the germline ends. The CDR3 sequence is 16 residues long. In DNA form, the CDR3 reads TGTGCCAGCAGTTTGGTCGCTGGCAGGGGGGCGGAGACCCAGTACTTC. It specifies CASSLVAGRGAETQYF.

This clonotype was counted at least ten times. The rearrangement joins TRBV12-3 or TRBV12-4 to TRBJ2-5, with 11 bases matching TRBD1. The CDR3 is made up of 15 amino acids. Trimming at V came to 1 base and at J to 9 bases, leaving 7 bases not matched to a gene. The CDR3 DNA is TGTGCCAGCAGTTTAGTCGGACAGGGGGCCGGATCCCAGTACTTC. This encodes CASSLVGQGAGSQYF.

This clonotype has a count of ten or more. J is TRBJ2-3 and V is TRBV2; D ambiguous. Trimming removed 2 bases at V and 4 bases at J, with 13 bases between. This CDR3 has 15 residues. The germline gives CDR1 SNHLY, CDR2 FYNNEI. In nucleotides, the CDR3 is TGTGCCAGCAGTGAACTGTTTTCAATGTCAGATACGCAGTATTTT. It codes for CASSELFSMSDTQYF.

Notes on this clonotype: A much larger clone differs by one base, so this may be a read error. V usage is TRBV9 and J usage is TRBJ2-2; D is unresolved. Germline loops: CDR1 SGDLS, CDR2 YYNGEE. The CDR3 extends over 13 amino acids. V was clipped by 0 bases and J by 6 bases, with 6 bases between them. The CDR3 DNA sequence: TGTGCCAGCAGCGTAGCTTCTGCCGGGGAGCTGTTTTTT. It codes for CASSVASAGELFF.

This clonotype was seen ten or more times. The chain joins TRBV3-1 to TRBJ1-6, with 7 bases matching TRBD1. The trim removed 7 bases at V and 10 bases at J, leaving 16 bases unmatched. The germline gives CDR1 LGHDT, CDR2 YNNKEL (reference sequence). The CDR3 consists of 16 residues. Here the CDR3 reads CASTHQGGGRRSPLHF. In DNA form, the CDR3 reads TGTGCCAGCACCCACCAGGGAGGGGGCAGAAGATCACCCCTCCACTTT.

CDR3 region: CASSLRSGLRSRDRQNEQFF. The CDR3 nucleotides read TGTGCCAGCAGTTTAAGGTCAGGATTAAGGTCCCGGGACCGACAAAATGAGCAGTTCTTC. The V and J genes are TRBV12-3 or TRBV12-4 and TRBJ2-1; possibly TRBD1 or TRBD2 for D (5 bases each). V was clipped by 2 bases and J by 7 bases, with 30 bases between them. The CDR3 sequence is 20 residues long.

This clonotype was seen ten or more times. The rearrangement links TRBV6-1 to TRBJ1-1; 7 bases match TRBD1. CDR1 and CDR2 from the germline V gene are MNHNS and SASEGT. With V trimmed by 5 bases and J by 2 bases, 5 bases remained unmatched. The CDR3 has 14 amino acids. This CDR3 is CASSRRGQNTEAFF. The CDR3 nucleotides read TGTGCCAGCAGTAGGAGGGGGCAAAACACTGAAGCTTTCTTT.

There are a few counts of this clonotype. This sequence may be a read error, since a much larger clone differs from it by one base. The chain is built from TRBV7-9 and TRBJ2-1; possible D gene TRBD1, 5 bases. The CDR3 runs to 12 residues. CDR1 and CDR2 (germline): SEHNR, FQNEAQ (reference sequence). The CDR3 is CARSADSHEQFF. As DNA, the CDR3 is TGTGCCCGCAGCGCAGACAGCCATGAGCAGTTCTTC.

The chain links TRBV2 to TRBJ2-4, with 10 bases lining up with TRBD1. The CDR3 totals 13 residues. The germline gives CDR1 SNHLY, CDR2 FYNNEI. Germline trimming cut 7 bases from V and 6 bases from J; bases unmatched to any gene: 3. DNA for the CDR3: TGTGCCAGCACCAGGGACAGGGGAAACATTCAGTACTTC. This gives the protein CASTRDRGNIQYF.

The table lists this clonotype with a few counts. This chain joins TRBV11-2 and TRBJ2-1, with 15 bases aligning to TRBD2. Germline trimming cut 5 bases from V and 10 bases from J; bases unmatched to any gene: 9. CDR3 size: 16 residues. The germline V gene has CDR1 SGHAT and CDR2 FQNNGV. Here the CDR3 reads CASSVRTSGREREQFF. The CDR3 DNA reads as TGTGCCAGCAGCGTACGGACTAGCGGGAGGGAGCGGGAGCAGTTCTTC. Full variable domain (rest looked up from reference TRBV11-2 and TRBJ2-1): EAGVAQSPRYKIIEKRQSVAFWCNPISGHATLYWYQQILGQGPKLLIQFQNNGVVDDSQLPKDRFSAERLKGVDSTLKIQPAKLEDSAVYLCASSVRTSGREREQFFGPGTRLTVL.

To note about this clonotype: A much bigger clone sits one base away, suggesting this may be a read error. The conserved closing phenylalanine or tryptophan is absent in this CDR3, likely reflecting a read error. The V gene is TRBV28, the J gene TRBJ2-6; TRBD2 aligns across 8 bases. Germline assignment: CDR1 MDHEN and CDR2 SYDVKM. This CDR3 is 19 amino acids long. The junction had 14 bases not matched to a gene; V was cut back by 3 bases and J by 4 bases. This chain's CDR3 is CASSFPSVRGGRGANVLTL. DNA of the CDR3: TGTGCCAGCAGTTTCCCCTCAGTACGGGGCGGGAGGGGGGCCAACGTCCTGACTCTC.

This clonotype was picked up many times. The CDR3 DNA sequence: TGTGCCAGCAGTCCCTTCGAACAGGGGACCCACGAGCAGTACTTC. It codes for CASSPFEQGTHEQYF. The chain links TRBV28 to TRBJ2-7; 7 bases align to TRBD1. Per the germline V gene, CDR1 is MDHEN and CDR2 is SYDVKM. CDR3 length: 15 residues. Unmatched junction bases numbered 12, after V lost 5 bases and J lost 5 bases. The full variable domain, in which reference TRBV28 and TRBJ2-7 provide the parts outside the CDR3, is DVKVTQSSRYLVKRTGEKVFLECVQDMDHENMFWYRQDPGLGLRLIYFSYDVKMKEKGDIPEGYSVSREKKERFSLILESASTNQTSMYLCASSPFEQGTHEQYFGPGTRLTVT.

This clonotype was picked up many times. The chain joins TRBV6-1 to TRBJ1-2, with D perhaps matching TRBD1 (5 bases). The CDR3 extends over 13 amino acids. V was cut by 9 bases and J by 8 bases, with 19 bases left in between. Germline-derived CDR1 and CDR2 are MNHNS and SASEGT. CDR3 residues: CASTGRRLDGYTF. The CDR3 DNA sequence: TGTGCCAGTACAGGTCGTCGATTGGACGGCTACACCTTC.

The chain couples TRBV20-1 to TRBJ2-5, with 8 bases lining up with TRBD2. The CDR3 consists of 13 residues. The germline V gene encodes CDR1 DFQATT and CDR2 SNEGSKA (reference sequence). Trimming took 6 bases from V and 3 from J; bases not matched to a gene: 6. CDR3 loop: CSALQTSEETQYF. CDR3 in DNA: TGCAGTGCCCTACAGACTAGCGAAGAGACCCAGTACTTC.